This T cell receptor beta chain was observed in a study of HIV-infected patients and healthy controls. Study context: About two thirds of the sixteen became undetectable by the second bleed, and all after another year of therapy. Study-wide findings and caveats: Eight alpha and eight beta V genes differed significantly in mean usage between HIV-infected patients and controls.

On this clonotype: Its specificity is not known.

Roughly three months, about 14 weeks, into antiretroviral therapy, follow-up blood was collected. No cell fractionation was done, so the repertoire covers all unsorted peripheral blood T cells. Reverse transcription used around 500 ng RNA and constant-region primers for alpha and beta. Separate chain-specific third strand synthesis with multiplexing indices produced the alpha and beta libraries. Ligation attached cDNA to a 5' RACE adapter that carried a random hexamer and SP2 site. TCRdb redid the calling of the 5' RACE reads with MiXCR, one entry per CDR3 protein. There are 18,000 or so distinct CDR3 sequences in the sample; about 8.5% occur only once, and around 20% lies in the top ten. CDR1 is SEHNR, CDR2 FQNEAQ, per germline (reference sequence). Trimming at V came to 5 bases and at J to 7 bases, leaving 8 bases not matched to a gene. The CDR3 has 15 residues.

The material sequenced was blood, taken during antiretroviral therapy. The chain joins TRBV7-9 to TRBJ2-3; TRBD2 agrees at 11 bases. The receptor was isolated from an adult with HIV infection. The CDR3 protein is CASSRLAGGLHTQYF. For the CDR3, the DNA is TGTGCCAGCAGCCGATTAGCGGGGGGGCTTCATACGCAGTATTTT.